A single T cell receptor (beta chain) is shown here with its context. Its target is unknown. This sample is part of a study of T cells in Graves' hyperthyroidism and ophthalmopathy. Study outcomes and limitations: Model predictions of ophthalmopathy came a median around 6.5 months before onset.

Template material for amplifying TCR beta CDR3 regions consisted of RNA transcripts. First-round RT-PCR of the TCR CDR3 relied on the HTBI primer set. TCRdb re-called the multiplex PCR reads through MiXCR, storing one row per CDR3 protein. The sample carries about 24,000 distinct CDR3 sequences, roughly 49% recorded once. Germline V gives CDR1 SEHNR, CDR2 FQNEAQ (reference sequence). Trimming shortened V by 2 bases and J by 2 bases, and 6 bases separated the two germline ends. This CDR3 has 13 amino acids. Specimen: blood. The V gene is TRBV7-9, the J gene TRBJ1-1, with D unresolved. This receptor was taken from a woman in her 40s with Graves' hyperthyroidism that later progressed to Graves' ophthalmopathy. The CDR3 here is CASSLLSNTEAFF. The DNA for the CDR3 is TGTGCCAGCAGCTTATTATCCAACACTGAAGCTTTCTTT.